This T cell receptor beta chain derives from a study of blood T cell repertoires in COVID-19. After removal of 1 base from V and 6 bases from J, the junction contained 5 bases not matched to a gene. This CDR3 contains 15 residues. The germline gives CDR1 SEHNR, CDR2 FQNEAQ (reference sequence). Repertoires were generated with immunoSEQ multiplex PCR, while TCRdb's copy carries only in-frame clones and drops some. The table records 65,000 to 70,000 clones, around 88% of them present only once. This clone was seen just once. The chain has TRBV7-9 and TRBJ1-4, with TRBD1 matching 7 bases. This clonotype was sampled from a middle-aged man with COVID-19, enrolled during active disease. Input material: peripheral blood. CDR3 loop: CASSLGGQLDEKLFF. CDR3 DNA: TGTGCCAGCAGCTTAGGGGGACAGCTAGATGAAAAACTGTTTTTT.